This T cell receptor beta chain was captured by sequencing in a study of CD4 T cells in relation to SARS-CoV-2 and coronaviruses. Across the study: ViraFEST: approximately 10-day antigen culture of PBMCs, then TCR beta CDR3 sequencing. The negative reference was HIV-1 Nef peptide pool or peptide-free culture. Broader study findings: Monoreactive clones expanded significantly more to SARS-CoV-2 than crossreactive clones did.

Sequencing used immunoSEQ multiplex PCR; TCRdb keeps in-frame clones, though not all of them. This table holds 28,000 or so clones, more than 65% found once. CD4+ T cells from unexposed donors were obtained before the COVID-19 pandemic (2011-2018). Isolation of CD4+ T cells took place after roughly nine days in culture. Half the medium was replaced with IL-2 medium on days 3 and 7. In the case of this clone: Its antigen is unidentified.

Germline loops: CDR1 SGHTS, CDR2 YDEGEE. Losses at the gene ends were 5 bases for V and 4 bases for J; bases not matched to a gene: 4. This CDR3 has 15 residues. This chain uses TRBV5-8 with TRBJ2-5, with 14 positions matching TRBD2. The TCR was taken from a human donor in good health. The sequenced sample was CD4+ T cells from PBMCs, cultured in vitro. CDR3 sequence reads: CASRGLAGVRETQYF. The CDR3 DNA reads as TGTGCCAGCAGGGGACTAGCGGGAGTGAGAGAGACCCAGTACTTC.